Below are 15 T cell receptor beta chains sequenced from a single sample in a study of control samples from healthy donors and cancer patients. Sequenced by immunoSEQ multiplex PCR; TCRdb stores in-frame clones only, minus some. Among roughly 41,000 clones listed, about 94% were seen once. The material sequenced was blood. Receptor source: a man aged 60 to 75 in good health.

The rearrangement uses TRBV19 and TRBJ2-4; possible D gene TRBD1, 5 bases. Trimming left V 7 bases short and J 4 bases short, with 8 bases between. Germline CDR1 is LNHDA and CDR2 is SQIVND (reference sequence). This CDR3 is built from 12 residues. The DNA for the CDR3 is TGTGCCAGTACTCCAGGGAAAAACATTCAGTACTTC. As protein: CASTPGKNIQYF.

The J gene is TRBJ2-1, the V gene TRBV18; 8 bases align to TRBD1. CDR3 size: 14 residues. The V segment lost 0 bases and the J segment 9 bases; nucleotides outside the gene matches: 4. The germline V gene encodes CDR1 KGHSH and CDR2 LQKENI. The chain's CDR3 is CASSPPLGTGEQFF. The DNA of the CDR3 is TGTGCCAGCTCACCACCGTTAGGGACAGGTGAGCAGTTCTTC. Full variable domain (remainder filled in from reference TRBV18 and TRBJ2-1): NAGVMQNPRHLVRRRGQEARLRCSPMKGHSHVYWYRQLPEEGLKFMVYLQKENIIDESGMPKERFSAEFPKEGPSILRIQQVVRGDSAAYFCASSPPLGTGEQFFGPGTRLTVL.

The CDR3: CASRPGTGNEQFF. CDR3 DNA: TGTGCCAGCAGACCAGGAACAGGGAATGAGCAGTTCTTC. The rearrangement joins TRBV3-1 (or the pseudogene TRBV3-2) to TRBJ2-1, with TRBD1 as a possible D gene (6 bases). The CDR3 contains 13 residues. Trimming shortened V by 6 bases and J by 7 bases, and 13 bases separated the two germline ends. Germline lookup yields CDR1 LGHDT and CDR2 YNNKEL (reference sequence).

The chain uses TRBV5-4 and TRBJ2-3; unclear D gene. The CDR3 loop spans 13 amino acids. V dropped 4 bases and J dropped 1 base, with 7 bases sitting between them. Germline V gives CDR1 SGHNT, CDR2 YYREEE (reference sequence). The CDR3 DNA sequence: TGTGCCAGCAGCCACCCCCGCACAGATACGCAGTATTTT. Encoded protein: CASSHPRTDTQYF.

The CDR3 nucleotides are TGTGCCAGCAGTATCTTGGCCCCTAACTATGGCTACACCTTC. Residues: CASSILAPNYGYTF. The gene calls are TRBV2 and TRBJ1-2; D gene unclear. Trimming took off 5 bases at V and 0 bases at J, with 10 bases between the two ends. This CDR3 has 14 amino acids. In germline, CDR1 is SNHLY, CDR2 FYNNEI.

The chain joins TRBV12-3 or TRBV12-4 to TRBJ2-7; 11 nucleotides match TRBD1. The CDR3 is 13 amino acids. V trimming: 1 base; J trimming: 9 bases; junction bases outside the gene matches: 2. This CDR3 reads CASSLGTGGRQYF. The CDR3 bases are TGTGCCAGCAGTTTAGGGACAGGGGGCCGGCAGTACTTC.

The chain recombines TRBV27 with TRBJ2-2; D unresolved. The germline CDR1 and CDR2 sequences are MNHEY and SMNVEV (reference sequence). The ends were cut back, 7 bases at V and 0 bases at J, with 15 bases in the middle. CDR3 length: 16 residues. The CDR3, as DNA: TGTGCCAGCACCTTTTTGAGTTCTGCGAACACCGGGGAGCTGTTTTTT. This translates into CASTFLSSANTGELFF.

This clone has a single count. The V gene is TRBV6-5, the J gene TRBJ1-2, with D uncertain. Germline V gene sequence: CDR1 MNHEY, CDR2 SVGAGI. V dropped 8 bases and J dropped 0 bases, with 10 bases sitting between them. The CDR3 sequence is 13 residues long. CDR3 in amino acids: CASDLSTNYGYTF. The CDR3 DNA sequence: TGTGCCAGCGATCTGAGTACTAACTATGGCTACACCTTC.

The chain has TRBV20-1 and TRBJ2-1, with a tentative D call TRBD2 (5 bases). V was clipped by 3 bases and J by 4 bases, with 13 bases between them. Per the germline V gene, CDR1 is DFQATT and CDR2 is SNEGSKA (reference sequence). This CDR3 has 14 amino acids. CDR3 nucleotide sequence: TGCAGTGCTAGTACACGTCGGGGTTACAATGAGCAGTTCTTC. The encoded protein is CSASTRRGYNEQFF.

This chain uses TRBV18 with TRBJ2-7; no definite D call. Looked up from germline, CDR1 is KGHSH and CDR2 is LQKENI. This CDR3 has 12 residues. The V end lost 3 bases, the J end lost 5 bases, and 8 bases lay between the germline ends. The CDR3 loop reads CASSPGGNEQYF. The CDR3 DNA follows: TGTGCCAGCTCACCGGGCGGCAACGAGCAGTACTTC.

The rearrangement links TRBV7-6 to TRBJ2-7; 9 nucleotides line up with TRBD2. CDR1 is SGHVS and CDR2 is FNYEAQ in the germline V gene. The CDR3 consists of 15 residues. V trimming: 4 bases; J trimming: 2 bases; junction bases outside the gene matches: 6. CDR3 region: CASSSLAGAPYEQYF. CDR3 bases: TGTGCCAGCAGCTCTTTAGCGGGGGCCCCCTACGAGCAGTACTTC. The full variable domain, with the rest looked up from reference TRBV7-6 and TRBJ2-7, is GAGVSQSPRYKVTKRGQDVALRCDPISGHVSLYWYRQALGQGPEFLTYFNYEAQQDKSGLPNDRFSAERPEGSISTLTIQRTEQRDSAMYRCASSSLAGAPYEQYFGPGTRLTVT.

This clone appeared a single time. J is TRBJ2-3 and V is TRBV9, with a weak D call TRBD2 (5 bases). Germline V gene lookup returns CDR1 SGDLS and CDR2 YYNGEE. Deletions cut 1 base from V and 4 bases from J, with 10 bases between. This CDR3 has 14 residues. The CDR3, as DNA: TGTGCCAGCAGCGTAATGGGGAGTCCAGATACGCAGTATTTT. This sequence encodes CASSVMGSPDTQYF.

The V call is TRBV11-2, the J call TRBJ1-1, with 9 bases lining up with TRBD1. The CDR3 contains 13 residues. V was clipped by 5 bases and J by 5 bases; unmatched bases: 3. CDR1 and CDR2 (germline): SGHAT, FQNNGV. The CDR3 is CASSPDRGTEAFF. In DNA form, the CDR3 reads TGTGCCAGCAGCCCGGACAGGGGAACTGAAGCTTTCTTT.

CDR3 coding DNA: TGTGCCAGCAGTCCTTATAGAGGACATAACATTCAGTACTTC. Its protein is CASSPYRGHNIQYF. The chain carries TRBV27 and TRBJ2-4, with D tentatively TRBD1 (5 bases). The V and J ends lost 5 bases and 7 bases respectively, with 15 bases between them. Looked up from germline, CDR1 is MNHEY and CDR2 is SMNVEV (reference sequence). The CDR3 contains 14 residues.

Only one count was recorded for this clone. Written as DNA, the CDR3 is TGTGCCAGCAGCCTGGGACTAGCGGGAGAGGGCGGTGAGCAGTTCTTC. Translating gives CASSLGLAGEGGEQFF. The genes are TRBV7-9 and TRBJ2-1; 14 bases agree with TRBD2. This CDR3 has 16 amino acids. Per the germline V gene, CDR1 is SEHNR and CDR2 is FQNEAQ (reference sequence). The V gene end was trimmed by 5 bases and the J gene end by 9 bases; junction bases not matched to a gene: 9.